The 3 T cell receptor beta chains below were found in one sample sequenced in a study of T cell repertoires in cytomegalovirus infection. One entry per CDR3 protein, called by TCRdb with MiXCR from the reads. Here the sample spans approximately 250,000 distinct CDR3 sequences, roughly 10% being singletons. Sequencing was performed on PBMCs. All receptors come from a human donor in good health (CMV status not recorded). Some clones in this sample may be carry-over from other donors' samples.

There are many counts of this clonotype. The chain joins TRBV28 to TRBJ2-7, with D possibly being TRBD1 (6 bases). The length of the CDR3 is 15 residues. V lost 1 base and J 4 bases, leaving 14 bases between the germline ends. Germline CDR1 MDHEN, CDR2 SYDVKM. Written as DNA, the CDR3 is TGTGCCAGCAGTTTATTAGAGGGGGTAAGGTACGAGCAGTACTTC. This sequence encodes CASSLLEGVRYEQYF.

This clonotype was recorded at least ten times. The chain is built from TRBV19 and TRBJ1-2; D not resolved. The CDR3 is 13 residues long. V lost 5 bases to trimming and J lost 6 bases, with 13 bases between them. Germline CDR1 is LNHDA and CDR2 is SQIVND (reference sequence). The CDR3 region is CASSSSGPHGYTF. For the CDR3, the DNA is TGTGCCAGTAGTTCGTCCGGGCCACATGGCTACACCTTC. The whole variable domain, filled in from reference TRBV19 and TRBJ1-2, reads DGGITQSPKYLFRKEGQNVTLSCEQNLNHDAMYWYRQDPGQGLRLIYYSQIVNDFQKGDIAEGYSVSREKKESFPLTVTSAQKNPTAFYLCASSSSGPHGYTFGSGTRLTVV.

This clonotype was counted at least ten times. This rearrangement joins TRBV18 to TRBJ1-1, with D possibly matching TRBD1 (5 bases). There are 13 residues in the CDR3. Germline V gene lookup returns CDR1 KGHSH and CDR2 LQKENI. Trimming took off 6 bases at V and 1 base at J, with 9 bases between the two ends. CDR3 in DNA: TGTGCCAGCTCCGGGGCAGAGAACACTGAAGCTTTCTTT. Protein: CASSGAENTEAFF.